The 18 T cell receptor beta chains listed next were all sequenced from one sample in a study of sequential checkpoint blockade in melanoma. Described treatment: randomized to nivolumab then ipilimumab (arm A) or the reverse (arm B). Generated by immunoSEQ multiplex PCR, the TCRdb table keeps only in-frame clones and is missing some. This table holds approximately 37,000 clones, 32% found once. The specimen was tumor tissue (inferred from file names), collected from a patient given nivolumab and ipilimumab in sequence. The receptors stem from a human donor with melanoma.

The rearrangement joins TRBV11-3 to TRBJ1-4, with D possibly being TRBD1 (5 bases). This CDR3 is built from 16 residues. Germline CDR1 is SGHNT and CDR2 is YENEEA. V was trimmed by 3 bases and J by 3 bases, leaving 14 bases between them. Here the CDR3 reads CASSLGGYIPNEKLFF. CDR3 sequence (DNA): TGTGCCAGCAGCTTGGGGGGGTATATTCCTAATGAAAAACTGTTTTTT.

The J gene is TRBJ1-1, the V gene TRBV11-3, with 9 bases lining up with TRBD1. The CDR3 contains 16 residues. Germline-derived CDR1 and CDR2 are SGHNT and YENEEA. The junction had 8 bases not matched to a gene; V was cut back by 5 bases and J by 1 base. The chain's CDR3 is CASSRRDRVRNTEAFF. DNA of the CDR3: TGTGCCAGCAGCCGCCGGGACAGGGTACGGAACACTGAAGCTTTCTTT.

The sample holds a few counts of this clone. CDR3 DNA: TGTGCCAGCAGTACTTCTCTTTGGGACGTACTCAACGAGCAGTACTTC. Translating it yields CASSTSLWDVLNEQYF. V usage is TRBV6-8 and J usage is TRBJ2-7; D is perhaps TRBD1 or TRBD2 (5 bases each). V was pared by 5 bases and J by 5 bases, with 22 bases between. CDR3 length: 16 residues. The germline V gene has CDR1 MNHGY and CDR2 SAAAGT.

Note on this clone: Mismatch with germline at one junction end may stem from a read error. V is TRBV7-4 and J is TRBJ2-6; no reliable D call. The CDR3 is 13 amino acids. CDR1 is SGHVT and CDR2 is SQSDAQ in the germline V gene. The CDR3 nucleotides read TGTGCCAGAAGCTTCACGGGGGCCAACGTCCTGACTTTC. It yields the protein CARSFTGANVLTF.

This rearrangement joins TRBV28 to TRBJ1-5; D might be TRBD1 (6 bases). Germline lookup yields CDR1 MDHEN and CDR2 SYDVKM. The CDR3 length is 15 residues. V was cut by 7 bases and J by 2 bases, with 15 bases left in between. The CDR3 reads CASNTRGTGNQPQHF. CDR3 DNA: TGTGCCAGCAATACCAGGGGTACGGGCAATCAGCCCCAGCATTTT.

This clone was found many times. This chain joins TRBV7-6 and TRBJ1-2; 8 positions agree with TRBD1. The ends lost 5 bases at V and 6 bases at J; junction bases unmatched: 11. This CDR3 is built from 15 residues. CDR1 and CDR2 from the germline V gene are SGHVS and FNYEAQ. CDR3 sequence reads: CASSLPGGLSNGYTF. The DNA for the CDR3 is TGTGCCAGCAGCCTTCCAGGGGGCTTGTCTAATGGCTACACCTTC.

There are many counts of this clone. The chain recombines TRBV7-5 with TRBJ2-5; the D call in the table, TRBD2, was not verified against the DNA. TRBV7-5 is a known pseudogene. The CDR3 length is 16 residues. CDR3 sequence: CASSPRGGSVLETQYF. The CDR3 DNA reads TGTGCCAGCAGCCCCCGGGGGGGGAGTGTTTTAGAGACCCAGTACTTC.

The chain is built from TRBV19 and TRBJ2-2, with D hard to call. The CDR3 sequence is 16 residues long. The germline V gene encodes CDR1 LNHDA and CDR2 SQIVND (reference sequence). V lost 1 base to trimming and J lost 4 bases, with 13 bases between them. CDR3 in DNA: TGTGCCAGTAGTATAGCCGGGCCAGGAGCCACCGGGGAGCTGTTTTTT. Its translation: CASSIAGPGATGELFF.

The chain combines TRBV19 with TRBJ1-5; D gene uncertain. V was pared by 1 base and J by 0 bases, with 10 bases between. The length of the CDR3 is 16 residues. Germline-derived CDR1 and CDR2 are LNHDA and SQIVND (reference sequence). DNA of the CDR3: TGTGCCAGTAGTATAGTCGGTCAATTTAGCAATCAGCCCCAGCATTTT. Amino acids: CASSIVGQFSNQPQHF.

Comment on this clone: Sequencing ends 1 residue short of the CDR3 end; the germline J gene provides the rest. The V call is TRBV10-3, the J call TRBJ2-3; D call uncertain. CDR3 length: 12 amino acids. Germline values: CDR1 ENHRY, CDR2 SYGVKD. Trimming pared 2 bases from V and 4 bases from J, leaving 4 bases between. Incomplete CDR3 DNA: TGTGCCATCAGTGAGGGGGCAGATACGCAGTAT. It encodes CAISEGADTQY. The full-length CDR3 reads as CAISEGADTQYF.

The chain is built from TRBV5-1 and TRBJ2-1, with 9 nucleotides matching TRBD2. Germline V gives CDR1 SGHRS, CDR2 YFSETQ. The CDR3 consists of 15 residues. With V trimmed by 5 bases and J by 6 bases, 9 bases remained unmatched. The CDR3 DNA follows: TGCGCCAGCAGGTGGGGACTAGCTAAGGGCAATGAGCAGTTCTTC. Amino acid sequence: CASRWGLAKGNEQFF. The full variable domain, rest sourced from reference TRBV5-1 and TRBJ2-1, is KAGVTQTPRYLIKTRGQQVTLSCSPISGHRSVSWYQQTPGQGLQFLFEYFSETQRNKGNFPGRFSGRQFSNSRSEMNVSTLELGDSALYLCASRWGLAKGNEQFFGPGTRLTVL.

The chain employs TRBV28 and TRBJ1-2; D unclear. CDR1 and CDR2 (germline): MDHEN, SYDVKM. V lost 4 bases, J lost 4 bases, and 10 bases lay in between. This CDR3 is 13 amino acids long. Here the CDR3 DNA reads TGTGCCAGCAGTTCCTCCCGGGTCTATGGCTACACCTTC. Protein sequence: CASSSSRVYGYTF.

The V and J genes are TRBV5-1 and TRBJ2-1, with D tentatively TRBD1 or TRBD2 (6 bases each). Germline V gene data show CDR1 as SGHRS and CDR2 as YFSETQ. The CDR3 sequence is 15 residues long. Trimming shortened V by 0 bases and J by 0 bases, and 7 bases separated the two germline ends. Here the CDR3 DNA reads TGCGCCAGCAGCTTGGAGGGGGGCTCCTACAATGAGCAGTTCTTC. It encodes CASSLEGGSYNEQFF.

Ten or more counts support this clone. J is TRBJ2-7 and V is TRBV9; 8 positions match TRBD2. The length of the CDR3 is 15 residues. The V and J ends lost 0 bases and 1 base, in that order; junction bases with no gene match: 3. The germline V gene encodes CDR1 SGDLS and CDR2 YYNGEE. The CDR3: CASSVDPSGSYEQYF. In DNA form, the CDR3 reads TGTGCCAGCAGCGTAGATCCTAGCGGGTCCTACGAGCAGTACTTC.

This clone turned up a few times. This chain uses TRBV9 with TRBJ2-7; D uncertain. This CDR3 contains 13 residues. Germline V lookup: CDR1 SGDLS, CDR2 YYNGEE. V was trimmed by 0 bases and J by 6 bases, leaving 10 bases between them. The CDR3 DNA sequence: TGTGCCAGCAGCGTAGCGTCTTTCGGCGAGCAGTACTTC. Protein product: CASSVASFGEQYF.

This clone showed up many times. The rearrangement joins TRBV6-8 to TRBJ2-7, with 8 bases fitting TRBD1. The V gene end was trimmed by 2 bases and the J gene end by 1 base; junction bases not matched to a gene: 7. Per the germline V gene, CDR1 is MNHGY and CDR2 is SAAAGT. CDR3 length: 16 residues. For the CDR3, the DNA is TGTGCCAGCAGTTACGGGAACTGGGACAGGTCCTACGAGCAGTACTTC. Its protein product is CASSYGNWDRSYEQYF.

CDR3 coding DNA: TGTGCCAGCAGTCCCGGACAGGGATATCAGCCCCAGCATTTT. This translates into CASSPGQGYQPQHF. The chain carries TRBV28 and TRBJ1-5; TRBD1 aligns across 8 bases. The CDR3 length is 14 residues. The junction had 5 bases not matched to a gene; V was cut back by 5 bases and J by 5 bases. Germline values: CDR1 MDHEN, CDR2 SYDVKM.

The chain combines TRBV6-8 with TRBJ1-1; D uncertain. The CDR3 extends over 13 amino acids. From germline, CDR1 is MNHGY and CDR2 SAAAGT. V lost 2 bases and J lost 4, with 8 bases in between. As DNA, the CDR3 is TGTGCCAGCAGTTACAGGGATTTCACTGAAGCTTTCTTT. Its protein product is CASSYRDFTEAFF.